A single T cell receptor (beta chain) is shown here with its context. Its antigen is unknown. Base quality data are lacking; no much larger clone is found one base away. CDR1 and CDR2 are drawn from the germline V gene: SGDLS, YYNGEE. The CDR3 measures 13 amino acids from cysteine to phenylalanine. Just CDR3 DNA is preserved here, 39 bases in frame from base 1. This sample was taken from a study of blood T cells in healthy people across ages (dated by TCRdb to between 2014 and 2017). About the study as a whole: In model experiments, template switching captured about one uniquely barcoded TCR beta cDNA molecule for every two T cells. Using deep sequencing normalized with unique cDNA molecular identifiers, the study measured how TCR beta repertoire diversity changes with age. To avoid experimental bias, donors of different ages were distributed randomly across sequencing lanes. The donors were split into four age groups: young (average about 16 years), middle-aged (about 40), aged (over 55) and long-lived (about 74). For two donors (one aged 18 to 29 and one aged 80 or older), the study analyzed two additional independent replicas of 1 million unique cDNA reads from the same blood draw. What the study reported, not specific to this receptor: Observed TCR beta diversity per million T cells fell roughly linearly with age, and a significant reduction was already apparent by age approximately 41. The CMV infection status of donors was not known, potentially confounding age-related changes in expanded clonotypes. Compared with the aged group, the long-lived group had more naive CD4+ T cells, fewer expanded clones and increased TCR diversity, suggesting age selection. Total diversity estimates from one million sequenced T cells were considered lower bounds and underestimates. Since profiling was done on bulk unsorted PBMCs, naive and antigen-experienced compartments could not be conclusively compared. The percentage of naive T cells measured by flow cytometry correlated strongly with observed TCR beta diversity.

Libraries were made using 5' RACE. TCRdb lists the instrument as Illumina HiSeq 2500. The second PCR ran for about 7 to 11 cycles and used a J-beta primer mix along with a sample-barcoded 5' primer. Each TCR beta cDNA molecule received a unique molecular identifier from a template-switch 5' adaptor carrying 12 random nucleotides. At least 2.5 million CDR3-containing paired-end reads were obtained from each sample. The Mint cDNA synthesis kit, primed by a TRBC-specific oligonucleotide, was used to synthesize first-strand cDNA from all RNA. Following uracil-DNA glycosylase treatment, all cDNA underwent a first 18-cycle PCR with the universal primers M1SS and BC2_uni_R. As for how the authors treated the data: For normalization, 1 million high-quality reads were randomly selected from each sample, with every read carrying a distinct molecular identifier. Reads with shared molecular identifiers were discarded instead of being binned into consensus sequences. CDR3 identification, clonotype clustering and error correction used MiTCR with a Q25 quality threshold and the strictest error-elimination algorithm. A nonparametric unseen species model with Euler transformation was used to estimate a lower bound on total TCR beta diversity. TCRdb reworked the public reads: Q25 trimming with fastp, MiXCR clone assembly, productive beta chains retained. Each entry is one CDR3 protein sequence, shown with its most common DNA and genes. What appears here as the V and J calls and clone size reflects TCRdb's work, not the paper's. In all, the sample holds 800,000 to 950,000 distinct CDR3 sequences, and about 48% of those were seen once. Around 15% of the sample lies in the top ten.

Donors were a few dozen systemically healthy Caucasian individuals from Russia aged roughly 6 to 95 years. About 10 milliliters of peripheral blood were collected from each donor into EDTA-treated Vacutainer tubes. Ficoll-Paque density-gradient centrifugation was used to isolate PBMCs, with at least 6 million per sample. Total RNA was extracted from PBMCs with Trizol reagent, with at least 6 micrograms obtained per sample. Naive CD45RAhigh/CD27high T cell percentages were measured by flow cytometry on a PBMC aliquot from every donor. In this chain, TRBV9 is recombined with TRBJ2-5, with the identity of the D gene unclear. The end of the DNA is better explained by TRBJ2-1, so the J call may be wrong. Specimen: blood. This receptor was identified in a man under 40 in good health. The DNA sequence follows: TGTGCCAGCAGCGTAGCCAGTCAAGAGACCCAGTTCTTC. Translated, this gives CASSVASQETQFF.